This T cell receptor beta chain appears in the sequencing data of a study of T cells expressing NK-cell markers. Study details: With respect to HCMV, most of the eight sequenced donors were seropositive, and one was seronegative.

Germline CDR1 reads DFQATT; CDR2 reads SNEGSKA (reference sequence). CDR3 length equals 12 residues. TCRdb reworked the 5' RACE reads into one entry per CDR3 protein, no DNA. The sample data list almost 450,000 distinct CDR3 sequences. Sequenced material: blood T cells: a sorted CD56 or NKG2C T cell subset, CD4+ or CD8+ T cells, or bulk PBMC T cells (not recorded which). This TCR was recovered from a woman between 18 and 70 years old in good health. V usage is TRBV20-1 and J usage is TRBJ2-7. CDR3 residues: CSTTGDPYEQYF.